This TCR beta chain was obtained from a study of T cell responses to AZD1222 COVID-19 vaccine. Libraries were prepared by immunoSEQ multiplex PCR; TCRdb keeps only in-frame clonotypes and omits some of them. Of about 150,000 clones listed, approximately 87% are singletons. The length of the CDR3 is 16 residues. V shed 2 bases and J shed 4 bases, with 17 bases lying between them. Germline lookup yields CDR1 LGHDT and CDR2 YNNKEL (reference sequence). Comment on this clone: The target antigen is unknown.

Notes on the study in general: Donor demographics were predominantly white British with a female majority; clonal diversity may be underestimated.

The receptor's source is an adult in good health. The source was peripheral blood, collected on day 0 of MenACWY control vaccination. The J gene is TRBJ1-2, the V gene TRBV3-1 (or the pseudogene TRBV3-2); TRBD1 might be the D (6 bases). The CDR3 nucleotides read TGTGCCAGCAGCCAAAATTCGGGGGGCGCTTTCTATGGCTACACCTTC. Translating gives CASSQNSGGAFYGYTF.